The sample holds one count of the clone carrying this T cell receptor (beta chain). The entry originates in a study of cytomegalovirus exposure and HLA in healthy donors. The CDR3 contains 13 residues. V was trimmed by 5 bases and J by 1 base, leaving 9 bases between them. Germline CDR1 SGHRS, CDR2 YFSETQ. PCR primers comprised 60 Vbeta and 13 Jbeta primers. TCRdb keeps only in-frame clones here, not all; method: immunoSEQ multiplex PCR. The sample has 200,000 to 250,000 clones; around 77% are singletons. The specimen sequenced was PBMCs. The chain employs TRBV5-1 and TRBJ2-5; tentatively, D is TRBD1 (6 bases). This TCR was recovered from a woman in her 30s in good health and CMV-seronegative. This CDR3 reads CASSGGSQETQYF. CDR3 nucleotides: TGCGCCAGCAGTGGGGGCAGCCAAGAGACCCAGTACTTC. The complete variable domain, with remaining parts taken from reference TRBV5-1 and TRBJ2-5, reads KAGVTQTPRYLIKTRGQQVTLSCSPISGHRSVSWYQQTPGQGLQFLFEYFSETQRNKGNFPGRFSGRQFSNSRSEMNVSTLELGDSALYLCASSGGSQETQYFGPGTRLLVL.